This T cell receptor beta chain was captured by sequencing in a study of CD8 T cells in Susac syndrome. It was with random hexamers that 0.5 to 1 ug RNA was reverse transcribed. TCRdb re-derived calls from the immunoSEQ multiplex PCR reads in MiXCR, one entry per CDR3 protein. The table has about 180,000 distinct CDR3 sequences, around 95% seen once. Relapsing-remitting disease, either stable or active, was present in the multiple sclerosis controls, who were treatment-naive patients. The CDR3 is 18 amino acids. Germline CDR1 reads KGHSH; CDR2 reads LQKENI. The V and J ends lost 3 bases and 0 bases respectively, with 20 bases between them.

This chain joins TRBV18 and TRBJ1-1; unclear D gene. The source material was CD4+ T cells from PBMCs. This receptor was taken from a human donor with multiple sclerosis. Here the CDR3 DNA reads TGTGCCAGCTCACCCCGGGGTGGACTCGGACGGATGAACACTGAAGCTTTCTTT. This sequence encodes CASSPRGGLGRMNTEAFF.